This is a list of T cell receptor beta chains from one sample in a study of cytomegalovirus exposure and HLA in healthy donors. Sequencing used immunoSEQ multiplex PCR; TCRdb keeps in-frame clones, though not all of them. The table lists about 180,000 clones, roughly 88% of them singletons, with 1% to 1.5% in the top ten. The sequenced sample was PBMCs. Receptors originate from a girl under 10 years old in good health and CMV-seropositive. Each CDR3 is given with its conserved first and last residue. The order of the fields is V gene, clone size, J gene, D gene, CDR3 DNA, CDR3 protein. The D gene is left open where the match is weak. Size tells how often a clone was seen (once, few, many) or the class of an expanded clone, and some rows leave it out.

TRBV7-3	NA	TRBJ1-2	TRBD1	TGTGCCAGCAGCTCTAGAGGGGGCGGGGGGGGCTACACCTTC	CASSSRGGGGGYTF
TRBV21-1	NA	TRBJ2-3	NA	TGTGCCAGCAGCAAAGGTGAGCCGACTACCAAGACAGATACGCAGTATTTT	CASSKGEPTTKTDTQYF
TRBV7-6	once	TRBJ1-5	NA	TGTGCCAGCAGCCCCAACAGGGAGAGCCAGCCCCAGCATTTT	CASSPNRESQPQHF
TRBV6-1	NA	TRBJ2-3	TRBD2	TGTGACAGCTCCCCTAGCGGTTCTTGGACAGATACGCAGTATTTT	CDSSPSGSWTDTQYF
TRBV5-1	NA	TRBJ2-3	TRBD2	TGCGCCAGCAGCCCGGATATGCGGGGGGCAGATACGCAGTATTTT	CASSPDMRGADTQYF
TRBV25-1	NA	TRBJ1-2	NA	TGTGCCAGCAGTGAACGGACAGACGGGGGCTACACCTTC	CASSERTDGGYTF
TRBV11-2	NA	TRBJ1-2	NA	TGTGCCAGCAGCTTAGGCGACTATGGCTACACCTTC	CASSLGDYGYTF
TRBV30	few	TRBJ1-1	NA	TGTGCCTGGACCCTCACAGGGGAAGCTTTCTTT	CAWTLTGEAFF
TRBV7-9	NA	TRBJ2-2	NA	TGTGCCAGCAGCTTAGACACGACGGGCACCGGGGAGCTGTTTTTT	CASSLDTTGTGELFF
TRBV6-5	NA	TRBJ1-5	TRBD1	TGTGCCAGCAGGCCAACAGGGGTCGGCCGTCAGCCCCAGCATTTT	CASRPTGVGRQPQHF
TRBV7-6	NA	TRBJ1-2	TRBD1	TGTGCCAGCAGCTTAGACAGGGGGCATGACTATGGCTACACCTTC	CASSLDRGHDYGYTF
TRBV6-5	NA	TRBJ1-5	TRBD1	TGTGCCAGCAGTGAACACCGACAGGGCGGTCAGCATTTT	CASSEHRQGGQHF
TRBV29-1	NA	TRBJ2-1	TRBD2	TGCAGCGTTGGATGGCGGGAGGGGTCCTACAATGAGCAGTTCTTC	CSVGWREGSYNEQFF
TRBV2	NA	TRBJ1-3	NA	TGTGCCAGCAGCCCCCTCAGACTCTCTGGAAACACCATATATTTT	CASSPLRLSGNTIYF
TRBV18	NA	TRBJ2-5	NA	TGTGCCAGCTCACCTGATCTCCACTCGGTTGAAAAAGAGACCCAGTACTTC	CASSPDLHSVEKETQYF
TRBV5-4	NA	TRBJ2-1	TRBD2	TGTGCCAGCAGCGCGATAGCGGGAGGGTCCTACAATGAGCAGTTCTTC	CASSAIAGGSYNEQFF
TRBV4-1	NA	TRBJ2-7	NA	TGCGCCAGCAGCATCAGGGCATCCTACGAGCAGTACTTC	CASSIRASYEQYF
TRBV11-3	NA	TRBJ2-1	TRBD2	TGTGCCAGCAGCTCCGGGGGACTAGCGGACAATGAGCAGTTCTTC	CASSSGGLADNEQFF
TRBV14	once	TRBJ2-6	NA	TGTGCCAGCAGCCGTAACTCTGGGGCCAACGTCCTGACTTTC	CASSRNSGANVLTF
TRBV13	few	TRBJ2-7	NA	TGTGCCAGTGGACAGCCTCCTACCTACGAGCAGTACTTC	CASGQPPTYEQYF
TRBV9	NA	TRBJ2-3	NA	TGTGCCAGCAGCCCACGGAACGACGGAGGAACAGATACGCAGTATTTT	CASSPRNDGGTDTQYF
TRBV27	NA	TRBJ1-2	NA	TGTGCCAGCAGTTTATCGATGCAGTATGGCTACACCTTC	CASSLSMQYGYTF
TRBV25-1	NA	TRBJ1-4	NA	TGTGCCAGCAGTACTCCGGGCATAGAACGGGGAAAACTGTTTTTT	CASSTPGIERGKLFF
TRBV25-1	NA	TRBJ1-1	NA	TGTGCCAGCAGTGCTGGGGACCGGGGGGTGAACACTGAAGCTTTCTTT	CASSAGDRGVNTEAFF
TRBV25-1	few	TRBJ2-3	NA	TGTGCCAGCAGTGCCTCCCGAGGGGGGGCCAGCACAGATACGCAGTATTTT	CASSASRGGASTDTQYF
TRBV5-4	NA	TRBJ2-5	NA	TGTGCCAGCAGCTTACGGGGGAGTCATCAAGAGACCCAGTACTTC	CASSLRGSHQETQYF
TRBV19	NA	TRBJ1-5	NA	TGTGCCAGTCGAATGGGGAGGCCAGCCAATCAGCCCCAGCATTTT	CASRMGRPANQPQHF
TRBV28	NA	TRBJ1-2	NA	TGTGCCAGCAGCCCGAGCAGGGGAAAAGAAGGCTACACCTTC	CASSPSRGKEGYTF
TRBV19	NA	TRBJ1-5	NA	TGTGCCAGTAGTATAACCAAGCGGTCCGATCAGCCCCAGCATTTT	CASSITKRSDQPQHF
TRBV23-1	NA	TRBJ1-2	TRBD1	TGCGCCAGCAGTCAATCGGGCCAGGGGGCGATCGACTATGGCTACACCTTC	CASSQSGQGAIDYGYTF
TRBV5-6	NA	TRBJ1-6	NA	TGTGCCAGCAGCTATAGCGGAATTAATTCACCCCTCCACTTT	CASSYSGINSPLHF
TRBV11-2	NA	TRBJ1-2	TRBD1	TGTGCCAGCAGCCCGGGACAGGGCAACTATGGCTACACCTTC	CASSPGQGNYGYTF
TRBV9	NA	TRBJ2-1	NA	TGTGCCAGCAGCGCTCAGAATGAGCAGTTCTTC	CASSAQNEQFF
TRBV10-3	NA	TRBJ1-5	NA	TGTGCCATCAGTGACAGGGGCGGGCAGCCCCAGCATTTT	CAISDRGGQPQHF
TRBV6-1	NA	TRBJ2-4	TRBD2	TGTGCCAGCAGTGCCGATAACGCGGGAGTTATGGAGGCCAAAAACATTCAGTACTTC	CASSADNAGVMEAKNIQYF
TRBV27	NA	TRBJ2-7	NA	TGTGCCATCCCAAAGGGACTGTTTGACGAGCAGTACTTC	CAIPKGLFDEQYF
TRBV29-1	NA	TRBJ2-1	NA	TGCAGCGTTGAAGGGGGGGAAGGTTTTAACAATGAGCAGTTCTTC	CSVEGGEGFNNEQFF
TRBV28	NA	TRBJ2-1	TRBD2	TGTGCCAGCAGTTCCCGACTAGCAATTTTAAATGAGCAGCTCTTC	CASSSRLAILNEQLF
TRBV30	NA	TRBJ2-1	TRBD2	TGTGCCTGGAGTGTACCTTCTAGCGGGGTATCCTACAATGAGCAGTTCTTC	CAWSVPSSGVSYNEQFF
TRBV7-9	NA	TRBJ2-6	NA	TGTGCCAGCAGCTTCGGTTTTGACTCTGGGGCCAACGTCCTGACTTTC	CASSFGFDSGANVLTF
TRBV5-3	NA	TRBJ1-5	NA	TGTGCCAGAAGCTTGGCAGAGTCCCCCGGGGGCAATCAGCCCCAGCATTTT	CARSLAESPGGNQPQHF
TRBV6-1	NA	TRBJ2-7	TRBD2	TGTGCCAGCGGACTAGCGGGGTACGAGCAGTACTTC	CASGLAGYEQYF
TRBV11-3	once	TRBJ2-1	NA	TGTGCCAGCAGCCCCGAACACAGGGCCAATGAGCAGTTCTTC	CASSPEHRANEQFF
TRBV5-1	NA	TRBJ2-3	NA	TGCGCCAGCAGCTTGTTGGCGGGCACAGATACGCAGTATTTT	CASSLLAGTDTQYF
TRBV30	NA	TRBJ2-7	NA	TGTGCCTGGAGTGTACGTTTTGGACAGAGCTCCTACGAGCAGTACTTC	CAWSVRFGQSSYEQYF
TRBV4-1	NA	TRBJ2-7	TRBD1	TGCGCCAGCAGCCAAGATTTTCGAGGGACAGGTCCCTACGAGCAGTACTTC	CASSQDFRGTGPYEQYF
TRBV6-1	NA	TRBJ2-7	NA	TGTGCCAGCAGTGTGCTCACATTGCCCACGGAGCAGTACTTC	CASSVLTLPTEQYF
TRBV5-1	NA	TRBJ2-7	TRBD1	TGCGCCAGCAGCCCATGGACAGGGGCCACCTACGAGCAGTACTTC	CASSPWTGATYEQYF
TRBV12-5	NA	TRBJ1-2	NA	TGTGCTAGTGGTTTGGTAACGGGACAACTCTATGGCTACACCTTC	CASGLVTGQLYGYTF
TRBV4-2	NA	TRBJ2-2	NA	TGTGCCAGCAGCCTGAAGGCAGGGGCGGGTCCCGGGGAGCTGTTTTTT	CASSLKAGAGPGELFF
TRBV27	once	TRBJ2-7	TRBD1	TGTGCCAGCAGTCCTGGGGACAGGGAATACGAGCAGTACTTC	CASSPGDREYEQYF
TRBV14	NA	TRBJ2-7	TRBD1	TGTGCCAGCAGCCAAGCCTTAGGGACAGCGCTCTACGAGCAGTACTTC	CASSQALGTALYEQYF
TRBV30	NA	TRBJ1-2	NA	TGTGCCTGTAAAGAACAGGTGATCGGCTACACCTTC	CACKEQVIGYTF
TRBV11-2	NA	TRBJ1-2	TRBD1	TGTGCCAGCAGCTTTGTAGGGGGCGCGGGTGGCTACACCTTC	CASSFVGGAGGYTF